The 18 T cell receptor beta chains listed next were all sequenced from one sample in a study of shared clonotypes between healthy human individuals. Repertoires were generated with immunoSEQ multiplex PCR, while TCRdb's copy carries only in-frame clones and drops some. The table has over 950,000 clones, 60% to 80% seen once; the top ten hold over 0.8%. Specimen: memory CD4+ T cells from PBMCs. Sample subset: CD45RA-negative fraction. These receptors were obtained from a man between 18 and 29 years old in good health. Some clones in this sample may be carry-over from other donors' samples.

V usage is TRBV28 and J usage is TRBJ2-2; 8 bases align to TRBD1. The CDR3 runs to 14 residues. Trimming at V came to 10 bases and at J to 6 bases, leaving 10 bases not matched to a gene. Germline V gives CDR1 MDHEN, CDR2 SYDVKM. The CDR3 region has the DNA TGTGCCACTTCTCTCGACAGGGGTGCCGGGGAGCTGTTTTTT. Translation gives CATSLDRGAGELFF. Looking up the rest from reference TRBV28 and TRBJ2-2 gives the full variable domain: DVKVTQSSRYLVKRTGEKVFLECVQDMDHENMFWYRQDPGLGLRLIYFSYDVKMKEKGDIPEGYSVSREKKERFSLILESASTNQTSMYLCATSLDRGAGELFFGEGSRLTVL.

The chain recombines TRBV7-2 with TRBJ2-7; TRBD1 is a possible D gene (6 bases). The length of the CDR3 is 13 residues. Germline CDR1 and CDR2: SGHTA and FQGNSA. Trimming removed 1 base at V and 9 bases at J, with 13 bases between. CDR3: CASSLVGQPRQYF. The DNA of the CDR3 is TGTGCCAGCAGCTTAGTGGGACAACCTAGGCAGTACTTC.

This rearrangement joins TRBV4-1 to TRBJ1-5; weak D call: TRBD1 (6 bases). Looked up from germline, CDR1 is MGHRA and CDR2 is YSYEKL. With 6 bases removed from V and 6 bases from J, the gap between germline ends came to 24 bases. The length of the CDR3 is 17 residues. The CDR3 sequence is CASRWYRGQGSGQPQHF. The CDR3 bases are TGCGCCAGCAGATGGTACCGGGGGCAGGGATCGGGTCAGCCCCAGCATTTT.

This clone was counted between two and nine times. The J gene is TRBJ2-1, the V gene TRBV7-3; TRBD2 aligns across 9 bases. Per the germline V gene, CDR1 is SGHTA and CDR2 is FQGTGA. V shed 3 bases, J shed 5 bases, and the junction held 20 bases outside the gene matches. This CDR3 is 20 amino acids long. CDR3 region: CASSFHPGLAKAGVNNEQFF. The CDR3 DNA sequence: TGTGCCAGCAGCTTCCACCCGGGACTAGCTAAAGCGGGTGTTAACAATGAGCAGTTCTTC. The variable domain in full, with the rest retrieved from reference TRBV7-3 and TRBJ2-1, is GAGVSQTPSNKVTEKGKYVELRCDPISGHTALYWYRQSLGQGPEFLIYFQGTGAADDSGLPNDRFFAVRPEGSVSTLKIQRTERGDSAVYLCASSFHPGLAKAGVNNEQFFGPGTRLTVL.

The chain joins TRBV6-6 to TRBJ1-5; 9 bases align to TRBD1. The CDR3 consists of 14 residues. Trimming removed 9 bases from V and 6 bases from J; junction bases left unmatched: 9. Per the germline V gene, CDR1 is MNHNY and CDR2 is SVGAGI (reference sequence). Here the CDR3 reads CASWDRAGSQPQHF. Here the CDR3 DNA reads TGTGCCAGTTGGGACAGGGCGGGAAGTCAGCCCCAGCATTTT.

The chain carries TRBV27 and TRBJ2-3; TRBD1 matches 7 bases. CDR1 is MNHEY and CDR2 is SMNVEV in the germline V gene (reference sequence). This CDR3 is built from 15 residues. The V gene end was trimmed by 8 bases and the J gene end by 3 bases; junction bases not matched to a gene: 11. The CDR3 loop is CASRRQGGRTDTQYF. The CDR3 DNA is TGTGCCAGCCGCAGACAGGGCGGTAGGACAGATACGCAGTATTTT.

The rearrangement uses TRBV14 and TRBJ2-3; D is unresolved. The CDR3 is 13 residues long. V was cut by 3 bases and J by 6 bases, with 10 bases left in between. Germline V gene lookup returns CDR1 SGHDN and CDR2 FVKESK. The CDR3 DNA is TGTGCCAGCAGCCAGGAATTGAGCGATACGCAGTATTTT. Amino acid sequence: CASSQELSDTQYF.

J is TRBJ1-2 and V is TRBV20-1; D unresolved. Trimming stripped 5 bases from V and 8 bases from J, with 12 bases between. CDR3 length: 11 residues. Germline values: CDR1 DFQATT, CDR2 SNEGSKA (reference sequence). DNA of the CDR3: TGCAGTGCTTCCGTGAACGGCGGCTACACCTTC. This encodes CSASVNGGYTF.

The V and J genes are TRBV7-2 and TRBJ2-3, with D maybe TRBD1 (6 bases). The CDR3 is made up of 14 amino acids. Trimming left V 5 bases short and J 0 bases short, with 9 bases between. From germline, CDR1 is SGHTA and CDR2 FQGNSA. The CDR3 DNA sequence: TGTGCCAGCAGCAGGGACACTAGCACAGATACGCAGTATTTT. It specifies CASSRDTSTDTQYF.

In this sample, this clone turned up once. The chain is built from TRBV5-4 and TRBJ1-1, with a possible D match to TRBD1 (5 bases). Trimming cost V 4 bases and J 1 base, with 14 bases left between them. Per the germline V gene, CDR1 is SGHNT and CDR2 is YYREEE (reference sequence). The CDR3 extends over 15 amino acids. The CDR3 protein is CASSRPSTENTEAFF. The CDR3 bases are TGTGCCAGCAGCCGCCCATCGACAGAGAACACTGAAGCTTTCTTT.

The sample holds many counts of this clone. Other nucleotide sequences from this sample produce the same CDR3. The chain is built from TRBV19 and TRBJ1-1; D is possibly TRBD1 (6 bases). There are 14 residues in the CDR3. Trimming shortened V by 5 bases and J by 6 bases, and 16 bases separated the two germline ends. From germline, CDR1 is LNHDA and CDR2 SQIVND (reference sequence). CDR3 DNA: TGTGCCAGTAGTCGATCCACAGGGATCGCTGAAGCTTTCTTT. Protein sequence: CASSRSTGIAEAFF.

The rearrangement links TRBV5-6 to TRBJ2-7, with no clear D. The CDR3 totals 14 residues. The germline V and J ends were trimmed by 6 bases and 2 bases, with 15 bases remaining between them. In germline, CDR1 is SGHDT, CDR2 YYEEEE. The CDR3 protein is CASTVGFAAYEQYF. CDR3 DNA sequence: TGTGCCAGCACCGTGGGGTTCGCCGCCTACGAGCAGTACTTC.

The rearrangement uses TRBV7-8 and TRBJ2-7; D is possibly TRBD2 (7 bases). Trimming removed 2 bases from V and 6 bases from J, with 8 bases in between. CDR3 length: 12 residues. Germline V lookup: CDR1 SGHVS, CDR2 FQNEAQ. This CDR3 reads CASSLRGAEQYF. CDR3 sequence (DNA): TGTGCCAGCAGCTTACGGGGGGCCGAGCAGTACTTC.

This rearrangement joins TRBV14 to TRBJ2-7, with 9 positions matching TRBD1. V was pared by 2 bases and J by 6 bases, with 11 bases of the junction left unmatched. Germline CDR1 reads SGHDN; CDR2 reads FVKESK. The CDR3 contains 16 residues. CDR3 coding DNA: TGTGCCAGCAGCCAAAGAGGAGGACAGGGGTTTCGCGAGCAGTACTTC. This translates into CASSQRGGQGFREQYF.

With respect to this clone: This same CDR3 is encoded by further DNA sequences in the sample. J is TRBJ2-1 and V is TRBV4-2; D possibly corresponds to TRBD2 (6 bases). The CDR3 runs to 14 residues. Germline CDR1 reads LGHNA; CDR2 reads YNFKEQ. The V end was cut by 0 bases, the J end by 6 bases, with 9 bases between. The CDR3 DNA reads as TGTGCCAGCAGCCAAGACCTGCGGGGCAATGAGCAGTTCTTC. Amino acid sequence: CASSQDLRGNEQFF.

The CDR3 DNA reads as TGTGCCAGTAATGACAGGGGGGGCGTTCAGCCCCAGCATTTT. It translates to CASNDRGGVQPQHF. The chain has TRBV19 and TRBJ1-5; 9 bases align to TRBD1. Germline trimming cut 7 bases from V and 6 bases from J; bases unmatched to any gene: 7. CDR3 length: 14 amino acids. CDR1 and CDR2 (germline): LNHDA, SQIVND (reference sequence).

This chain joins TRBV11-3 and TRBJ2-3; D may be TRBD1 or TRBD2 (5 bases each). The CDR3 runs to 15 residues. The V and J ends lost 1 base and 5 bases respectively, with 13 bases between them. CDR1 is SGHNT and CDR2 is YENEEA in the germline V gene. The CDR3 is CASSLAQGAGDTQYF. The CDR3 DNA is TGTGCCAGCAGCTTAGCCCAGGGAGCCGGAGATACGCAGTATTTT.

The V call is TRBV7-8, the J call TRBJ1-1; D gene uncertain. The germline V gene has CDR1 SGHVS and CDR2 FQNEAQ. The germline V and J ends were trimmed by 1 base and 5 bases, with 11 bases remaining between them. The CDR3 consists of 14 residues. The CDR3 nucleotides are TGTGCCAGCAGCTTAGTAGGCAGCGAAACTGAAGCTTTCTTT. It yields the protein CASSLVGSETEAFF.